Listed here are 32 T cell receptor beta chains from one sample, sequenced in a study of identical twins. TCRdb called the 5' RACE reads again in MiXCR, with one record for every CDR3 protein. This table holds approximately 700,000 distinct CDR3 sequences, roughly 6% found once. The sequenced sample consisted of naive T cells sorted from blood. Receptors originate from a man aged 18 to 30 in good health.

This clonotype was detected many times. The V call is TRBV15, the J call TRBJ2-1, with 7 bases fitting TRBD2. The germline CDR1 and CDR2 sequences are LNHNV and YYDKDF (reference sequence). Trimming removed 4 bases from V and 4 bases from J; junction bases left unmatched: 1. The CDR3 is 13 residues long. CDR3 protein: CATSTSGYNEQFF. The CDR3 DNA reads as TGTGCCACCAGCACTAGCGGATACAATGAGCAGTTCTTC.

This chain joins TRBV5-1 and TRBJ1-4; D remains unclear. CDR1 is SGHRS and CDR2 is YFSETQ in the germline V gene. Trimming removed 1 base at V and 6 bases at J, with 10 bases between. The CDR3 is 14 residues long. The CDR3 DNA sequence: TGCGCCAGCAGCTTGTTGTTTCCCGATGAAAAACTGTTTTTT. Translated: CASSLLFPDEKLFF.

The CDR3 loop reads CSARPSGIVYEQYF. As DNA, the CDR3 is TGCAGTGCTAGACCGAGCGGGATTGTGTACGAGCAGTACTTC. The chain links TRBV20-1 to TRBJ2-7, with TRBD2 matching 7 bases. The junction had 8 bases not matched to a gene; V was cut back by 2 bases and J by 4 bases. The CDR3 loop spans 14 amino acids. Germline assignment: CDR1 DFQATT and CDR2 SNEGSKA (reference sequence).

This clonotype was detected ten times or more. The chain joins TRBV7-2 to TRBJ2-1; D perhaps matches TRBD2 (6 bases). V lost 1 base and J lost 7, with 17 bases in between. CDR3 size: 16 residues. Germline CDR1 and CDR2: SGHTA and FQGNSA. The CDR3 protein is CASSLESGSQGNEQFF. The CDR3 nucleotides are TGTGCCAGCAGCTTAGAGTCCGGGAGCCAGGGAAATGAGCAGTTCTTC. Combining the CDR3 with reference TRBV7-2 and TRBJ2-1 gives the whole variable domain GAGVSQSPSNKVTEKGKDVELRCDPISGHTALYWYRQSLGQGLEFLIYFQGNSAPDKSGLPSDRFSAERTGGSVSTLTIQRTQQEDSAVYLCASSLESGSQGNEQFFGPGTRLTVL.

The table lists this clonotype with a few counts. This chain connects TRBV9 to TRBJ1-5, with D perhaps TRBD1 (6 bases). CDR3 length: 15 residues. V dropped 0 bases and J dropped 3 bases, with 10 bases sitting between them. Germline V gene lookup returns CDR1 SGDLS and CDR2 YYNGEE. CDR3 region: CASSVEGGPNQPQHF. CDR3 bases: TGTGCCAGCAGCGTAGAGGGGGGCCCCAATCAGCCCCAGCATTTT.

There are many counts of this clonotype. The rearrangement uses TRBV12-3 or TRBV12-4 and TRBJ2-5; a possible D gene is TRBD2 (6 bases). Trimming shortened V by 5 bases and J by 10 bases, and 14 bases separated the two germline ends. The CDR3 is 12 residues long. The CDR3 reads CASSQSGEVQYF. The CDR3 DNA is TGTGCCAGCAGTCAAAGTGGGGAGGTCCAGTACTTC.

In this sample, this clonotype turned up many times. V and J are TRBV5-1 and TRBJ2-1; the D gene is possibly TRBD2 (6 bases). Trimming removed 6 bases from V and 0 bases from J, with 13 bases in between. This CDR3 region has 15 residues. From germline, CDR1 is SGHRS and CDR2 YFSETQ. The CDR3 DNA is TGCGCCAGCACCCCCGGGGGAAGCTCCTACAATGAGCAGTTCTTC. It yields the protein CASTPGGSSYNEQFF.

The genes are TRBV4-1 and TRBJ2-7; tentative D call: TRBD1 (5 bases). Between the trimmed V and J ends, which lost 0 bases and 2 bases, there was a span of 14 bases. CDR1 MGHRA and CDR2 YSYEKL come from the germline V gene. The CDR3 is 16 residues long. CDR3 residues: CASSQDLYRPPYEQYV. CDR3 nucleotide sequence: TGCGCCAGCAGCCAAGATCTTTACAGGCCCCCCTACGAGCAGTACGTC.

The chain has TRBV5-1 and TRBJ1-4; 8 nucleotides agree with TRBD1. The CDR3 totals 15 residues. The V and J ends lost 0 bases and 4 bases, in that order; junction bases with no gene match: 2. CDR1 and CDR2 from the germline V gene are SGHRS and YFSETQ. The CDR3 is CASSLDGQGNEKLFF. The CDR3 DNA reads as TGCGCCAGCAGCTTGGATGGACAGGGTAATGAAAAACTGTTTTTT.

Many counts were recorded for this clonotype. J is TRBJ2-2 and V is TRBV12-3 or TRBV12-4, with a weak D call TRBD1 (6 bases). The CDR3 sequence is 17 residues long. Trimming removed 5 bases at V and 0 bases at J, with 16 bases between. CDR3 amino acids: CASSSGGGLANTGELFF. As DNA, the CDR3 is TGTGCCAGCAGTAGTGGGGGCGGCCTCGCGAACACCGGGGAGCTGTTTTTT.

The sample holds a few counts of this clonotype. The rearrangement uses TRBV25-1 and TRBJ2-7; D may correspond to TRBD1 or TRBD2 (6 bases each). V was cut by 3 bases and J by 7 bases, with 19 bases left in between. Germline V lookup: CDR1 MGHDK, CDR2 SYGVNS. The CDR3 consists of 15 residues. The chain's CDR3 is CASSDVGGGAGEQYF. CDR3 in DNA: TGTGCCAGCAGTGATGTGGGGGGCGGAGCTGGGGAGCAGTACTTC.

This clonotype has ten or more counts. V and J are TRBV12-3 or TRBV12-4 and TRBJ1-3; a possible D gene is TRBD1 (6 bases). The V gene lost 5 bases and the J gene lost 2 bases, with 13 bases spanning the gap. The CDR3 is 15 amino acids. This CDR3 reads CASSRLGGTGNTIYF. CDR3 bases: TGTGCCAGCAGTCGATTAGGGGGAACTGGAAACACCATATATTTT.

This clonotype was observed at least ten times. The genes are TRBV6-5 and TRBJ1-1; 8 bases map to TRBD1. The CDR3 loop spans 17 amino acids. Germline loops: CDR1 MNHEY, CDR2 SVGAGI. The V segment lost 2 bases and the J segment 0 bases; nucleotides outside the gene matches: 8. CDR3 nucleotides: TGTGCCAGCAGTTACCCCGGACAGGGTGGAGTGAACACTGAAGCTTTCTTT. This codes for CASSYPGQGGVNTEAFF.

This clonotype was counted at least ten times. V usage is TRBV15 and J usage is TRBJ1-4; D gene ambiguous. The V gene's germline CDR1 is LNHNV and CDR2 YYDKDF (reference sequence). V lost 3 bases, J lost 3 bases, and 2 bases lay in between. The CDR3 totals 12 residues. The CDR3 here is CATSRPNEKLFF. CDR3 DNA sequence: TGTGCCACCAGCAGGCCTAATGAAAAACTGTTTTTT.

This clonotype turned up a few times. This chain connects TRBV20-1 to TRBJ2-1; the D is unclear. Trimming shortened V by 0 bases and J by 5 bases, and 2 bases separated the two germline ends. This CDR3 region has 11 residues. Germline-derived CDR1 and CDR2 are DFQATT and SNEGSKA (reference sequence). The CDR3 loop is CSARENNEQFF. Written as DNA, the CDR3 is TGCAGTGCTAGAGAAAACAATGAGCAGTTCTTC.

The chain links TRBV7-6 to TRBJ2-7; D is possibly TRBD2 (7 bases). This CDR3 comprises 13 residues. Germline values: CDR1 SGHVS, CDR2 FNYEAQ. V was pared by 4 bases and J by 7 bases, with 14 bases between. CDR3 DNA: TGTGCCAGCAGCTGGGAGGGGGAAGGGGAGCAGTACTTC. Translation: CASSWEGEGEQYF.

On this clonotype: A read error may account for a junction end that differs from germline. V usage is TRBV25-1 and J usage is TRBJ2-1; 8 bases line up with TRBD2. The CDR3 totals 13 residues. The V gene's germline CDR1 is MGHDK and CDR2 SYGVNS. The CDR3 DNA sequence: TGTGCCAGCAGTGAACTGGACCAGCGGGAGCTTTCCTTC. Its translation is CASSELDQRELSF. The whole variable domain, filled in from reference TRBV25-1 and TRBJ2-1, reads EADIYQTPRYLVIGTGKKITLECSQTMGHDKMYWYQQDPGMELHLIHYSYGVNSTEKGDLSSESTVSRIRTEHFPLTLESARPSHTSQYLCASSELDQRELSFGPGTRLTVL.

The V and J genes are TRBV28 and TRBJ2-7; 9 positions agree with TRBD1. The CDR3 runs 13 residues. The germline V gene has CDR1 MDHEN and CDR2 SYDVKM. The junction had 9 bases not matched to a gene; V was cut back by 10 bases and J by 5 bases. The CDR3 loop reads CATGDRGTNEQYF. The CDR3 DNA reads as TGTGCCACCGGTGACAGGGGGACCAACGAGCAGTACTTC.

This chain links TRBV7-6 with TRBJ2-1; 10 nucleotides line up with TRBD2. V was pared by 0 bases and J by 1 base, with 3 bases of the junction left unmatched. The germline V gene has CDR1 SGHVS and CDR2 FNYEAQ. This CDR3 contains 17 residues. CDR3 DNA: TGTGCCAGCAGCTTAGCGCCTAGCGGGAGTTCCTACAATGAGCAGTTCTTC. It is translated as CASSLAPSGSSYNEQFF. Full variable domain (rest looked up from reference TRBV7-6 and TRBJ2-1): GAGVSQSPRYKVTKRGQDVALRCDPISGHVSLYWYRQALGQGPEFLTYFNYEAQQDKSGLPNDRFSAERPEGSISTLTIQRTEQRDSAMYRCASSLAPSGSSYNEQFFGPGTRLTVL.

This clonotype appeared many times. The rearrangement uses TRBV7-2 and TRBJ2-7; 10 positions agree with TRBD1. Germline loops: CDR1 SGHTA, CDR2 FQGNSA. Germline trimming cut 5 bases from V and 4 bases from J; bases unmatched to any gene: 11. The CDR3 totals 16 residues. The CDR3 DNA reads TGTGCCAGCAGCCTAGGCCCCCGGGACAGGGGTTACGAGCAGTACTTC. Translated, it gives CASSLGPRDRGYEQYF.

This clonotype has a handful of counts. This chain connects TRBV6-1 to TRBJ1-5; 7 positions match TRBD1. There are 15 residues in the CDR3. Germline V CDR1 and CDR2: MNHNS, SASEGT. V lost 6 bases, J lost 1 base, and 6 bases stayed unmatched. The CDR3 spells CASRTLTGSNQPQHF. CDR3 nucleotides: TGTGCCAGCAGAACCTTGACAGGGAGCAATCAGCCCCAGCATTTT.

There are a few counts of this clonotype. Here the CDR3 DNA reads TGTGCCAGCAACAGGGGGGGTACCGGGGAGCTGTTTTTT. Translated: CASNRGGTGELFF. V gene TRBV5-5 combines with J gene TRBJ2-2, with D perhaps TRBD1 (8 bases). Germline V gene sequence: CDR1 SGHKS, CDR2 YYEKEE (reference sequence). The CDR3 has 13 amino acids. Trimming removed 6 bases at V and 5 bases at J, with 11 bases between.

There are many counts of this clonotype. The chain carries TRBV7-9 and TRBJ2-5, with 8 bases identical to TRBD2. The ends lost 6 bases at V and 3 bases at J; junction bases unmatched: 3. This CDR3 has 13 residues. The germline gives CDR1 SEHNR, CDR2 FQNEAQ (reference sequence). In DNA form, the CDR3 reads TGTGCCAGCAGGGGACTAGTCGAAGAGACCCAGTACTTC. Its translation: CASRGLVEETQYF.

This clonotype has just a few counts. The V gene is TRBV7-2, the J gene TRBJ1-2; tentatively, D is TRBD1 (6 bases). Germline V gene sequence: CDR1 SGHTA, CDR2 FQGNSA. This CDR3 comprises 13 residues. V lost 5 bases and J 8 bases, leaving 15 bases between the germline ends. Written as DNA, the CDR3 is TGTGCCAGCAGCGCAAAGGGGGTTGTAGGCTACACCTTC. It specifies CASSAKGVVGYTF. The full variable domain, its missing parts supplied by reference TRBV7-2 and TRBJ1-2, is GAGVSQSPSNKVTEKGKDVELRCDPISGHTALYWYRQSLGQGLEFLIYFQGNSAPDKSGLPSDRFSAERTGGSVSTLTIQRTQQEDSAVYLCASSAKGVVGYTFGSGTRLTVV.

At least ten counts were recorded for this clonotype. The chain couples TRBV20-1 to TRBJ1-5, with D hard to call. Germline V gene data show CDR1 as DFQATT and CDR2 as SNEGSKA (reference sequence). V was shortened by 6 bases and J by 6 bases, with 12 bases between the two germline ends. This CDR3 region has 12 residues. CDR3 DNA sequence: TGCAGTGCCGCACAATACGGTCAGCCCCAGCATTTT. Its protein product is CSAAQYGQPQHF.

This chain joins TRBV4-2 and TRBJ2-7; D gene uncertain. Trimming cost V 1 base and J 1 base, with 8 bases left between them. The V gene's germline CDR1 is LGHNA and CDR2 YNFKEQ. The CDR3 totals 14 residues. CDR3 residues: CASSQAVGSYEQYF. CDR3 coding DNA: TGTGCCAGCAGCCAAGCGGTCGGATCCTACGAGCAGTACTTC.

This clonotype was observed many times. The chain is built from TRBV6-5 and TRBJ1-5; D unresolved. Trimming pared 2 bases from V and 7 bases from J, leaving 12 bases between. This CDR3 is 14 amino acids long. Germline lookup yields CDR1 MNHEY and CDR2 SVGAGI. CDR3: CASSYGRKGQPQHF. DNA of the CDR3: TGTGCCAGCAGTTACGGCAGGAAAGGACAGCCCCAGCATTTT.

The chain carries TRBV20-1 and TRBJ2-1; 8 nucleotides agree with TRBD2. The CDR3 totals 15 residues. V gave up 5 bases and J gave up 8 bases; unmatched junction bases: 14. Germline-derived CDR1 and CDR2 are DFQATT and SNEGSKA (reference sequence). CDR3: CSAVPGLANRDEQFF. CDR3 nucleotide sequence: TGCAGTGCTGTCCCTGGACTAGCAAACCGGGATGAGCAGTTCTTC.

The J gene is TRBJ2-3, the V gene TRBV18; D unresolved. This CDR3 is 14 amino acids long. Trimming removed 6 bases at V and 4 bases at J, with 14 bases between. Germline-derived CDR1 and CDR2 are KGHSH and LQKENI. CDR3 sequence (DNA): TGTGCCAGCTCCTTTTCGAAGTCATCAGATACGCAGTATTTT. This sequence encodes CASSFSKSSDTQYF.

This clonotype has a count of ten or more. V and J are TRBV6-1 and TRBJ2-2, with 10 bases fitting TRBD1. The CDR3 runs to 14 residues. From germline, CDR1 is MNHNS and CDR2 SASEGT. V lost 8 bases and J lost 3; bases outside the gene matches: 3. CDR3: CASSTGGYTGELFF. The CDR3 DNA reads TGTGCCAGCTCGACAGGGGGCTACACCGGGGAGCTGTTTTTT.

This clonotype came up a few times. J is TRBJ2-1 and V is TRBV6-1; D not resolved. This CDR3 contains 15 residues. Germline-derived CDR1 and CDR2 are MNHNS and SASEGT. V was clipped by 6 bases and J by 0 bases, with 12 bases between them. The CDR3 reads CASRVGFSSYNEQFF. The CDR3 region has the DNA TGTGCCAGCAGGGTAGGGTTCAGCTCCTACAATGAGCAGTTCTTC.

In this sample, this clonotype turned up many times. The rearrangement uses TRBV6-5 and TRBJ2-3; D tentatively reads TRBD1 or TRBD2 (5 bases each). Between the trimmed V and J ends, which lost 1 base and 1 base, there was a span of 9 bases. Germline V lookup: CDR1 MNHEY, CDR2 SVGAGI. CDR3 size: 15 residues. The DNA of the CDR3 is TGTGCCAGCAGTTACTTGGGGGTCCGCACAGATACGCAGTATTTT. Its protein product is CASSYLGVRTDTQYF.